This T cell receptor (beta chain) appears in the sequencing data of a study of siplizumab effects on memory and regulatory T cells. The data were produced by immunoSEQ multiplex PCR, yet TCRdb's version contains in-frame clones alone and is incomplete. Of roughly 60,000 clones listed, approximately 95% are singletons. Trimming took 8 bases from V and 2 from J, leaving 4 bases between them. CDR3 size: 12 residues. From germline, CDR1 is MGHDK and CDR2 SYGVNS. The receptor comes from a human donor in good health. The specimen sequenced was CD8+ T cells sorted from blood. The rearrangement uses TRBV25-1 and TRBJ2-6; D is uncertain. CDR3 nucleotide sequence: TGTGCCAGCGGGGCTGGGGCCAACGTCCTGACTTTC. Its translation: CASGAGANVLTF.